Listed below are T cell receptor beta chains from one sample, sequenced in a study of T cell responses to AZD1222 COVID-19 vaccine. Sequenced by immunoSEQ multiplex PCR; TCRdb stores in-frame clones only, minus some. The repertoire includes some 130,000 clones, more than 90% of them detected once, and about 1.9% sits in the top ten. The material was peripheral blood, obtained 28 days after the second AZD1222 dose. The receptor set was obtained from an adult who received the AZD1222 COVID-19 vaccine. CDR3s include the opening cysteine and the closing phenylalanine or tryptophan. The D gene is left open where the match is weak. Where a row states a size, it is once, few, many or the class of an expanded clone; other rows omit it.

size,V,J,D,DNA,CDR3
NA,TRBV7-9,TRBJ2-1,TRBD2,TGTGCCAGCAGCCAGACTAGCGGGGAGAACAATGAGCAGTTCTTC,CASSQTSGENNEQFF
NA,TRBV2,TRBJ1-4,NA,TGTGCCAGCTCGGGCGGCAGGGGTAATGAAAAACTGTTTTTT,CASSGGRGNEKLFF
NA,TRBV9,TRBJ2-5,NA,TGTGCCAGCAGCGTATGGGGATCCTCGGGGGAGACCCAGTACTTC,CASSVWGSSGETQYF
NA,TRBV6-5,TRBJ1-5,TRBD1,TGTGCCAGCAGTTATGGGGGACAGGGACCACAGCCCCAGCATTTT,CASSYGGQGPQPQHF
NA,TRBV5-1,TRBJ2-3,NA,TGCGCCAGCAGCGCCGGCCTCGGCGCGGATACGCAGTATTTT,CASSAGLGADTQYF
NA,TRBV13,TRBJ2-1,TRBD2,TGTGCCAGCAGCATCCCGACTAGCGGGGGGGCCCATGAGCAGTTCTTC,CASSIPTSGGAHEQFF
once,TRBV10-3,TRBJ1-1,NA,TGTGCCATCAAAAAGGACACGAACACTGAAGCTTTCTTT,CAIKKDTNTEAFF
NA,TRBV30,TRBJ1-3,NA,TGTGCCTGGAGTGTAGCGGGGCACGGAAACACCATATATTTT,CAWSVAGHGNTIYF
few,TRBV6-5,TRBJ1-6,NA,TGTGCCAGCAGTTGGGGGGGGTTGGGTAATTCACCCCTCCACTTT,CASSWGGLGNSPLHF
NA,TRBV7-9,TRBJ1-5,NA,TGTGCCAGCAGTCCCACCACAGGGCTTAATCAGCCCCAGCATTTT,CASSPTTGLNQPQHF
once,TRBV30,TRBJ1-6,TRBD1,TGTGCCTGGAGGGGGACAGGGGGATCTCGGTCACCCCTCCACTTT,CAWRGTGGSRSPLHF